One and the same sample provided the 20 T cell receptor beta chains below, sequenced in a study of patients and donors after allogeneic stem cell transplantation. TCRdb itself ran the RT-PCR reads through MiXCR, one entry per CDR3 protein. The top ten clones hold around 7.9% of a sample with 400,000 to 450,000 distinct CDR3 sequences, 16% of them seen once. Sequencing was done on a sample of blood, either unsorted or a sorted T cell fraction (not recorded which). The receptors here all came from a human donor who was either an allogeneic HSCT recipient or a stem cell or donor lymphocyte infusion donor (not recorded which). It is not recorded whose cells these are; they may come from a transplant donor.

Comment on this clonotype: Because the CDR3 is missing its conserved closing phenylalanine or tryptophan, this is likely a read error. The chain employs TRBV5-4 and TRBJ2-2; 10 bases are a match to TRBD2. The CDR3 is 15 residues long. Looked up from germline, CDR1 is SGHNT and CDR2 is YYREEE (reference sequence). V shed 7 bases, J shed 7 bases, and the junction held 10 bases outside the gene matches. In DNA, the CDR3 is TGTGCCAGCTCAGCTAGCGGGAGATCAAGCGGGGAGCTGTTTTCT. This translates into CASSASGRSSGELFS.

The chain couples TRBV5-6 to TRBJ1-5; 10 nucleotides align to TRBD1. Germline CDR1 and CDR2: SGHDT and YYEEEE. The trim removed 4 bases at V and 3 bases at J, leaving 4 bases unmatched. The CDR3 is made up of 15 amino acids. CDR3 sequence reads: CASSPGTGDNQPQHF. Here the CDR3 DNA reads TGTGCCAGCAGCCCCGGGACAGGGGACAATCAGCCCCAGCATTTT. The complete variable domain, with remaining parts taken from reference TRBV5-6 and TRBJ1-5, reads DAGVTQSPTHLIKTRGQQVTLRCSPKSGHDTVSWYQQALGQGPQFIFQYYEEEERQRGNFPDRFSGHQFPNYSSELNVNALLLGDSALYLCASSPGTGDNQPQHFGDGTRLSIL.

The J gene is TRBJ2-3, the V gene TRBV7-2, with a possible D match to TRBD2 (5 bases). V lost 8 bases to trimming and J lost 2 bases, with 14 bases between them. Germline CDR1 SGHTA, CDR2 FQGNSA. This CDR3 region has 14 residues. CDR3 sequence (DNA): TGTGCCAGCGCACAGAGGGCTATCACAGATACGCAGTATTTT. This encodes CASAQRAITDTQYF.

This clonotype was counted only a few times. CDR3: CASSQDRGTYGYTF. In DNA, the CDR3 is TGTGCCAGCAGCCAAGACCGGGGGACCTATGGCTACACCTTC. V gene TRBV14 combines with J gene TRBJ1-2; D may be TRBD1 (5 bases). This CDR3 contains 14 residues. Per germline, CDR1 SGHDN and CDR2 FVKESK. Trimming pared 0 bases from V and 4 bases from J, leaving 9 bases between. Full variable domain (remainder filled in from reference TRBV14 and TRBJ1-2): EAGVTQFPSHSVIEKGQTVTLRCDPISGHDNLYWYRRVMGKEIKFLLHFVKESKQDESGMPNNRFLAERTGGTYSTLKVQPAELEDSGVYFCASSQDRGTYGYTFGSGTRLTVV.

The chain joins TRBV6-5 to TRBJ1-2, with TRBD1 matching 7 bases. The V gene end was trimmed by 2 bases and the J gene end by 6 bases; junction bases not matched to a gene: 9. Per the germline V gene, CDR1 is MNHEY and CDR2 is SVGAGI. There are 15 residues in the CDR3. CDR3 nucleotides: TGTGCCAGCAGTTACCGGGCAGGGGGGAGTGATGGCTACACCTTC. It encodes CASSYRAGGSDGYTF.

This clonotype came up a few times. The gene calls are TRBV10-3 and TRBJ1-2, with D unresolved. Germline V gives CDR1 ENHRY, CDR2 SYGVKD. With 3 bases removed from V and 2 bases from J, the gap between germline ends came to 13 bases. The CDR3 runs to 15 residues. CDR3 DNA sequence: TGTGCCATCAGTGACCGACTGGAAAAAAACTATGGCTACACCTTC. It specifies CAISDRLEKNYGYTF.

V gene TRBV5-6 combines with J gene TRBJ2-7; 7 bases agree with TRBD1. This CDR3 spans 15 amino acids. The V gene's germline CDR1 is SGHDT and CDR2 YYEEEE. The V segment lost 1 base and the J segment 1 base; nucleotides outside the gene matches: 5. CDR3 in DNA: TGTGCCAGCAGCTTGTGGGACAGAATATCCTACGAGCAGTACTTC. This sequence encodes CASSLWDRISYEQYF.

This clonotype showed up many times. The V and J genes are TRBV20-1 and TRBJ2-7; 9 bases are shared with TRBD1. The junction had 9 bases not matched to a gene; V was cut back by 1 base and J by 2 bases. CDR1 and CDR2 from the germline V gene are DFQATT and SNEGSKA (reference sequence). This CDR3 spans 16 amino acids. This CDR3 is CSARATDRGYPYEQYF. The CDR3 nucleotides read TGCAGTGCTAGAGCGACTGACAGGGGGTACCCCTACGAGCAGTACTTC.

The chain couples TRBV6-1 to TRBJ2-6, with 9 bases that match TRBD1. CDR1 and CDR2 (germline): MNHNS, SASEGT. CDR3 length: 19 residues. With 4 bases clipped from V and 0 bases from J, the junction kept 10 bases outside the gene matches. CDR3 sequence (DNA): TGTGCCAGCAGTGCCGGGACAGGGACCGGGGGCTCTGGGGCCAACGTCCTGACTTTC. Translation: CASSAGTGTGGSGANVLTF.

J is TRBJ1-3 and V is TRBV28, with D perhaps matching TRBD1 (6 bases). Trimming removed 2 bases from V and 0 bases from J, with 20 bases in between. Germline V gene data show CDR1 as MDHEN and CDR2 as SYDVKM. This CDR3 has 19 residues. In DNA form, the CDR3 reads TGTGCCAGCAGTTTACGCACCCCCAGGGGAGTCATCTCTGGAAACACCATATATTTT. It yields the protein CASSLRTPRGVISGNTIYF.

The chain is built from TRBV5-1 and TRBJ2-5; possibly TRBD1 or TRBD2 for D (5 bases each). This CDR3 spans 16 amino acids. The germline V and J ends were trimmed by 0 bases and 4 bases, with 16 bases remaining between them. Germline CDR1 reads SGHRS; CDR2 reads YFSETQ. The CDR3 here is CASSLGAGALGETQYF. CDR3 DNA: TGCGCCAGCAGCTTGGGGGCCGGGGCGCTAGGAGAGACCCAGTACTTC.

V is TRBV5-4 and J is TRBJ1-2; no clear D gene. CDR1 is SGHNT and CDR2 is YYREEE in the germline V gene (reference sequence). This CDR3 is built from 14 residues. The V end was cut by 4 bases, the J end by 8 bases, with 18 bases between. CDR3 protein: CASSAPDGLGGYTF. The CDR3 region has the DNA TGTGCCAGCAGCGCTCCCGACGGTCTGGGAGGCTACACCTTC.

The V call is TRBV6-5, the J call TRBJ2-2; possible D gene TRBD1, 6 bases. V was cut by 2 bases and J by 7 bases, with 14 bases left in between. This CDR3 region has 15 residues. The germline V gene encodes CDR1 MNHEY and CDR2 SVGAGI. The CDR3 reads CASSYRVSGVGELFF. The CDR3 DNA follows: TGTGCCAGCAGTTACCGCGTTTCAGGGGTCGGGGAGCTGTTTTTT.

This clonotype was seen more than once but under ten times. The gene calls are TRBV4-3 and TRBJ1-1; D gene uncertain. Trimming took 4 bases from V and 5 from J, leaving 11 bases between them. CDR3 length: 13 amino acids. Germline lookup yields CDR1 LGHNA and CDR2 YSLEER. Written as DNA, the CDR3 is TGCGCCAGCAGCCCACGGAGGTGGACTGAAGCTTTCTTT. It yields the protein CASSPRRWTEAFF.

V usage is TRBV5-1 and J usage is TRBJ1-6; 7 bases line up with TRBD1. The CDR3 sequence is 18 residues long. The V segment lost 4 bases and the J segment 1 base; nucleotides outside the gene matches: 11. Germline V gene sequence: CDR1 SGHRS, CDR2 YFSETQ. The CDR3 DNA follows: TGCGCCAGCAGCCCGTCCCCGACAGGGCCATCCTATAATTCACCCCTCCACTTT. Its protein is CASSPSPTGPSYNSPLHF.

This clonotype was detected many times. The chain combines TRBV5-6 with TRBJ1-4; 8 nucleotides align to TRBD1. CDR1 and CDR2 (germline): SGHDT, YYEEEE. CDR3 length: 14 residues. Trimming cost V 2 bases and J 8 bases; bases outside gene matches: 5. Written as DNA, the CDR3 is TGTGCCAGCAGCTTCGGACAGGGCGGCGAAAAACTGTTTTTT. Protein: CASSFGQGGEKLFF.

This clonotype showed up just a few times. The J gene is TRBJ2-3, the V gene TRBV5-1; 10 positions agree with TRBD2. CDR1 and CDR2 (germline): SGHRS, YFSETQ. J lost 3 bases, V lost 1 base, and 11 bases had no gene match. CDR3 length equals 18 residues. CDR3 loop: CASSLNPLGLARTDTQYF. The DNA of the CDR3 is TGCGCCAGCAGCTTGAATCCTTTGGGACTAGCGCGAACAGATACGCAGTATTTT.

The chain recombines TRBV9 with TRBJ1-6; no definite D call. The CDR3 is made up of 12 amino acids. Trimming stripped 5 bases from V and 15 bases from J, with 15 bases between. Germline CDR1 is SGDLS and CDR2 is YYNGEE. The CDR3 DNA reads TGTGCCAGCAGTTCGGACCCCGCGGTCCTCCACTTT. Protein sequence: CASSSDPAVLHF.

CDR3: CASSLLRLAGGNNEQFF. In nucleotides, the CDR3 is TGTGCCAGCAGCCTTTTACGACTAGCGGGAGGCAACAATGAGCAGTTCTTC. The rearrangement uses TRBV5-6 and TRBJ2-1, with 13 bases lining up with TRBD2. From germline, CDR1 is SGHDT and CDR2 YYEEEE. J lost 5 bases, V lost 4 bases, and 9 bases had no gene match. CDR3 size: 17 residues.

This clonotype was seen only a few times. The CDR3 DNA reads TGTGCTAGTGCCGTACATGGGGATCAGCCCCAGCATTTT. As protein: CASAVHGDQPQHF. The V gene is TRBV12-5, the J gene TRBJ1-5; D call uncertain. The CDR3 length is 13 residues. Deletions cut 7 bases from V and 5 bases from J, with 12 bases between. CDR1 and CDR2 from the germline V gene are LGHNT and FRNRAP.